Shown below are 16 T cell receptor beta chains from a single sample sequenced in a study of blood T cell repertoires in COVID-19. Here immunoSEQ multiplex PCR was the method, and the copy in TCRdb shows in-frame clones only, minus some. The repertoire holds fewer than 100,000 clones, with roughly 90% as singletons. The source material was peripheral blood. The receptor set was obtained from a woman older than 75 with acute or convalescent COVID-19.

The chain employs TRBV2 and TRBJ2-7; 12 nucleotides align to TRBD2. The CDR3 length is 14 residues. V lost 7 bases and J lost 4; bases outside the gene matches: 5. From germline, CDR1 is SNHLY and CDR2 FYNNEI. The CDR3 sequence is CASIPTSGGYEQYF. The CDR3 nucleotides read TGTGCCAGCATACCGACTAGCGGGGGATACGAGCAGTACTTC.

CDR3 sequence reads: CASSLMAGADTQYF. DNA of the CDR3: TGTGCCAGCAGCTTAATGGCCGGGGCAGATACGCAGTATTTT. V is TRBV11-3 and J is TRBJ2-3; possibly TRBD2 for D (5 bases). This CDR3 has 14 amino acids. The ends were cut back, 2 bases at V and 4 bases at J, with 10 bases in the middle. Germline CDR1 is SGHNT and CDR2 is YENEEA.

This clone was seen a handful of times. The chain couples TRBV19 to TRBJ2-2, with 9 bases lining up with TRBD1. Trimming removed 9 bases from V and 1 base from J; junction bases left unmatched: 6. The CDR3 has 15 amino acids. In germline, CDR1 is LNHDA, CDR2 SQIVND (reference sequence). In DNA form, the CDR3 reads TGTGCCAGCGCAACGGGACAGGGGAACACCGGGGAGCTGTTTTTT. Protein: CASATGQGNTGELFF. The entire variable domain, with the rest obtained from reference TRBV19 and TRBJ2-2, is as follows: DGGITQSPKYLFRKEGQNVTLSCEQNLNHDAMYWYRQDPGQGLRLIYYSQIVNDFQKGDIAEGYSVSREKKESFPLTVTSAQKNPTAFYLCASATGQGNTGELFFGEGSRLTVL.

The J gene is TRBJ2-6, the V gene TRBV2, with D unresolved. This CDR3 region has 14 residues. V lost 6 bases and J 0 bases, leaving 6 bases between the germline ends. In germline, CDR1 is SNHLY, CDR2 FYNNEI. The CDR3 nucleotides read TGTGCCAGCAGCCTCCCCTCTGGGGCCAACGTCCTGACTTTC. Translated: CASSLPSGANVLTF.

This clone was found once. This chain links TRBV7-2 with TRBJ2-1, with 7 bases lining up with TRBD2. J gave up 6 bases and V 4 bases, and 12 bases lay outside the gene matches. Germline assignment: CDR1 SGHTA and CDR2 FQGNSA. The CDR3 loop spans 16 amino acids. The CDR3 DNA follows: TGTGCCAGCAGCTGGACCGGGACTAAAAAAGGCAATGAGCAGTTCTTC. Protein: CASSWTGTKKGNEQFF.

The J gene is TRBJ2-2, the V gene TRBV19, with 8 bases fitting TRBD1. The CDR3 spans 15 residues. Germline-derived CDR1 and CDR2 are LNHDA and SQIVND (reference sequence). Germline trimming cut 7 bases from V and 1 base from J; bases unmatched to any gene: 5. CDR3 residues: CASIQGAGNTGELFF. The CDR3 DNA reads as TGTGCCAGTATCCAGGGGGCTGGGAACACCGGGGAGCTGTTTTTT.

The rearrangement joins TRBV7-2 to TRBJ1-3, with 7 bases matching TRBD1. J gave up 2 bases and V 2 bases, and 6 bases lay outside the gene matches. The CDR3 is 16 amino acids. CDR1 and CDR2 from the germline V gene are SGHTA and FQGNSA. The CDR3: CASSLTTGFAGNTIYF. The CDR3 DNA follows: TGTGCCAGCAGCTTAACGACAGGGTTCGCTGGAAACACCATATATTTT.

The chain is built from TRBV2 and TRBJ1-1; TRBD1 might be the D (6 bases). CDR1 is SNHLY, CDR2 FYNNEI, per germline. The CDR3 is 16 residues long. V lost 0 bases and J 4 bases, leaving 15 bases between the germline ends. Written as DNA, the CDR3 is TGTGCCAGCAGTGAAGCGCTTAACTTAGGGGGCACTGAAGCTTTCTTT. Protein sequence: CASSEALNLGGTEAFF.

The chain employs TRBV5-1 and TRBJ2-5; perhaps TRBD1 as D (6 bases). Between the trimmed V and J ends, which lost 4 bases and 5 bases, there was a span of 18 bases. The CDR3 is 15 residues long. Germline loops: CDR1 SGHRS, CDR2 YFSETQ. CDR3 nucleotides: TGCGCCAGCAGCGGCAGGGTGGGGGCCCGGGAGACCCAGTACTTC. Translation gives CASSGRVGARETQYF.

This chain joins TRBV28 and TRBJ1-3; no firm D call. The V end was cut by 2 bases, the J end by 3 bases, with 5 bases between. The CDR3 is 13 residues long. Per germline, CDR1 MDHEN and CDR2 SYDVKM. CDR3 loop: CASSLIFGNTIYF. The CDR3 nucleotides read TGTGCCAGCAGTTTAATCTTTGGAAACACCATATATTTT.

J is TRBJ1-5 and V is TRBV6-1; unclear D gene. Trimming shortened V by 3 bases and J by 7 bases, and 13 bases separated the two germline ends. Per germline, CDR1 MNHNS and CDR2 SASEGT. This CDR3 has 14 amino acids. CDR3 sequence (DNA): TGTGCCAGCAGTGATATGGCTCTCAGGCAGCCCCAGCATTTT. This gives the protein CASSDMALRQPQHF.

The chain joins TRBV18 to TRBJ2-1, with 12 bases lining up with TRBD2. Germline lookup yields CDR1 KGHSH and CDR2 LQKENI. There are 16 residues in the CDR3. Unmatched junction bases numbered 5, after V lost 4 bases and J lost 4 bases. CDR3 DNA: TGTGCCAGCTCACTGCCTAGCGGGAGGGCTTACAATGAGCAGTTCTTC. Its protein is CASSLPSGRAYNEQFF.

The V gene is TRBV5-1, the J gene TRBJ2-5, with a weak D call TRBD1 (6 bases). V lost 0 bases and J lost 5, with 11 bases in between. Germline CDR1 is SGHRS and CDR2 is YFSETQ. This CDR3 region has 14 residues. The CDR3 coding sequence is TGCGCCAGCAGCTTGGGTGGGGGCTCGGAGACCCAGTACTTC. As protein: CASSLGGGSETQYF.

The V call is TRBV28, the J call TRBJ1-2; 10 bases fit TRBD1. Per the germline V gene, CDR1 is MDHEN and CDR2 is SYDVKM. V lost 2 bases to trimming and J lost 8 bases; unmatched junction nucleotides: 11. CDR3 length: 16 residues. The CDR3 bases are TGTGCCAGCAGTTTACCCTCCGGTCGACAGGGGGCAGGCTACACCTTC. It specifies CASSLPSGRQGAGYTF.

The chain links TRBV10-1 to TRBJ1-1; the D is unclear. The germline V gene encodes CDR1 WNHNN and CDR2 SYGVQD (reference sequence). V was pared by 3 bases and J by 3 bases, with 14 bases between. CDR3 length equals 15 residues. The DNA for the CDR3 is TGCGCCAGCAGTGATGGGGAGAAGTTCGACACTGAAGCTTTCTTT. Translating it yields CASSDGEKFDTEAFF.

V usage is TRBV3-1 (or the pseudogene TRBV3-2) and J usage is TRBJ2-3; TRBD2 matches at 8 bases. Germline loops: CDR1 LGHDT, CDR2 YNNKEL (reference sequence). The trim removed 6 bases at V and 2 bases at J, leaving 7 bases unmatched. This CDR3 is 15 amino acids long. The CDR3 DNA reads as TGTGCCAGCAGTGACGGGGGGGCGTTCACAGATACGCAGTATTTT. It specifies CASSDGGAFTDTQYF.